Following are 29 T cell receptor beta chains from one sample sequenced in a study of blood T cell repertoires in COVID-19. Some clones are missing from TCRdb's copy, which holds only in-frame ones; the method was immunoSEQ multiplex PCR. The top ten hold 1.2% of the sample, which has 190,000 or so clones, about nine tenths seen once. Sequencing input: PBMCs or T cells enriched from blood (not recorded which). These receptors came from a man aged 25 to 45 who had recovered from COVID-19.

A note on this clone: At one boundary the junction diverges from the germline segment, which might be a read error. The chain employs TRBV7-7 and TRBJ2-2, with TRBD2 matching 7 bases. The CDR3 runs 16 residues. Looked up from germline, CDR1 is SSHAT and CDR2 is FNYEAQ (reference sequence). CDR3 region: CASSPLAKGGTGELFF. CDR3 bases: TGTGCTAGCAGCCCACTTGCGAAGGGAGGGACCGGGGAGCTGTTTTTT. The complete variable domain, with remaining parts taken from reference TRBV7-7 and TRBJ2-2, reads GAGVSQSPRYKVTKRGQDVTLRCDPISSHATLYWYQQALGQGPEFLTYFNYEAQPDKSGLPSDRFSAERPEGSISTLTIQRTEQRDSAMYRCASSPLAKGGTGELFFGEGSRLTVL.

The chain carries TRBV15 and TRBJ1-1; D perhaps matches TRBD1 (6 bases). Germline V gives CDR1 LNHNV, CDR2 YYDKDF (reference sequence). Trimming took 0 bases from V and 0 from J, leaving 11 bases between them. This CDR3 is 16 amino acids long. The CDR3 DNA follows: TGTGCCACCAGCAGAGAATCGGACAGCTTGAACACTGAAGCTTTCTTT. Translated, it gives CATSRESDSLNTEAFF.

This chain joins TRBV19 and TRBJ1-2, with 7 bases lining up with TRBD1. V lost 3 bases and J lost 3; bases outside the gene matches: 13. CDR1 LNHDA and CDR2 SQIVND come from the germline V gene (reference sequence). This CDR3 contains 17 residues. The CDR3 sequence: CASSMVYLGRGDYGYTF. In nucleotides, the CDR3 is TGTGCCAGTAGTATGGTATATTTAGGCAGGGGGGACTATGGCTACACCTTC.

The CDR3 DNA is TGTGCCAGCAGTGATACGGGAGGAATCCAAGAGACCCAGTACTTC. Its translation is CASSDTGGIQETQYF. This chain links TRBV25-1 with TRBJ2-5, with TRBD2 identical over 7 bases. Germline V gene data show CDR1 as MGHDK and CDR2 as SYGVNS. The CDR3 is 15 amino acids. V lost 3 bases and J lost 1; bases outside the gene matches: 5.

In DNA, the CDR3 is TGTGCCAGCAGCTTAGCAGCCTACAATGAGCAGTTCTTC. Translation gives CASSLAAYNEQFF. The chain carries TRBV13 and TRBJ2-1; no reliable D call. CDR3 size: 13 residues. The germline V gene has CDR1 PRHDT and CDR2 FYEKMQ (reference sequence). V lost 1 base, J lost 2 bases, and 3 bases lay in between.

The chain carries TRBV7-2 and TRBJ1-3, with TRBD1 matching over 7 bases. V lost 5 bases, J lost 4 bases, and 8 bases stayed unmatched. The germline CDR1 and CDR2 sequences are SGHTA and FQGNSA. The CDR3 runs to 15 residues. The CDR3 reads CASSLGGAGGNTIYF. DNA for the CDR3: TGTGCCAGCAGCCTAGGGGGCGCGGGGGGAAACACCATATATTTT. The entire variable domain, with the rest obtained from reference TRBV7-2 and TRBJ1-3, is as follows: GAGVSQSPSNKVTEKGKDVELRCDPISGHTALYWYRQSLGQGLEFLIYFQGNSAPDKSGLPSDRFSAERTGGSVSTLTIQRTQQEDSAVYLCASSLGGAGGNTIYFGEGSWLTVV.

CDR3 bases: TGTGCCACCAGCAGAATTGATCGGGGCAATCAGCCCCAGCATTTT. Its protein product is CATSRIDRGNQPQHF. This chain uses TRBV15 with TRBJ1-5; D gene unclear. CDR1 LNHNV and CDR2 YYDKDF come from the germline V gene (reference sequence). The CDR3 covers 15 residues. Trimming stripped 2 bases from V and 2 bases from J, with 10 bases between.

As DNA, the CDR3 is TGTGCCAGTAAGCCCGGGTTCCATGGCTACACCTTC. Its protein product is CASKPGFHGYTF. The gene calls are TRBV19 and TRBJ1-2; no clear D gene. V lost 7 bases, J lost 6 bases, and 12 bases lay in between. The CDR3 is made up of 12 amino acids. Germline V gene sequence: CDR1 LNHDA, CDR2 SQIVND (reference sequence).

Points on this clone: The same CDR3 arises from other DNA sequences in this sample as well. The CDR3 loop is CASSEELAKNIQYF. CDR3 nucleotides: TGTGCCAGCAGTGAAGAGCTAGCCAAAAACATTCAGTACTTC. The chain is built from TRBV2 and TRBJ2-4; D remains ambiguous. The V end was cut by 1 base, the J end by 0 bases, with 4 bases between. The germline gives CDR1 SNHLY, CDR2 FYNNEI. The CDR3 consists of 14 residues. Using reference TRBV2 and TRBJ2-4 for the parts outside the CDR3, the full variable domain is EPEVTQTPSHQVTQMGQEVILRCVPISNHLYFYWYRQILGQKVEFLVSFYNNEISEKSEIFDDQFSVERPDGSNFTLKIRSTKLEDSAMYFCASSEELAKNIQYFGAGTRLSVL.

This clone was observed a handful of times. This specimen includes other DNA sequences encoding the same CDR3. The chain carries TRBV29-1 and TRBJ1-1, with no clear D. Germline V CDR1 and CDR2: SQVTM, ANQGSEA. The CDR3 has 11 amino acids. With 5 bases removed from V and 5 bases from J, the gap between germline ends came to 9 bases. CDR3 sequence: CSVLRGTEAFF. The CDR3 nucleotides are TGCAGCGTTCTTCGGGGAACTGAAGCTTTCTTT.

CDR3 sequence reads: CASRNIAGGNSYNEQFF. CDR3 in DNA: TGTGCCAGCAGAAATATAGCGGGAGGTAACTCCTACAATGAGCAGTTCTTC. The V call is TRBV7-9, the J call TRBJ2-1, with 10 bases fitting TRBD2. Per germline, CDR1 SEHNR and CDR2 FQNEAQ (reference sequence). The ends lost 6 bases at V and 0 bases at J; junction bases unmatched: 8. CDR3 length: 17 amino acids.

The genes are TRBV11-2 and TRBJ1-2, with D uncertain. V dropped 0 bases and J dropped 4 bases, with 9 bases sitting between them. This CDR3 contains 14 residues. Germline V gene sequence: CDR1 SGHAT, CDR2 FQNNGV. DNA for the CDR3: TGTGCCAGCAGCTTAGATGGAGGGCCCTATGGCTACACCTTC. Its protein product is CASSLDGGPYGYTF.

V and J are TRBV7-2 and TRBJ2-1; D is unclear. The V end lost 4 bases, the J end lost 0 bases, and 10 bases lay between the germline ends. This CDR3 comprises 15 residues. From germline, CDR1 is SGHTA and CDR2 FQGNSA. In DNA, the CDR3 is TGTGCCAGCAGCTACATACCCCACTCCTACAATGAGCAGTTCTTC. Amino acids: CASSYIPHSYNEQFF.

The CDR3 DNA reads TGCGCCAGCAGCCAAGATTTACAGCTCCACGAGCAGTACTTC. It encodes CASSQDLQLHEQYF. This chain joins TRBV4-3 and TRBJ2-7, with D unclear. The germline CDR1 and CDR2 sequences are LGHNA and YSLEER. This CDR3 is 14 amino acids long. V was shortened by 0 bases and J by 5 bases, with 11 bases between the two germline ends.

The chain links TRBV5-1 to TRBJ2-3; 9 positions agree with TRBD1. CDR3 length equals 14 residues. Per the germline V gene, CDR1 is SGHRS and CDR2 is YFSETQ. With V trimmed by 4 bases and J by 3 bases, 3 bases remained unmatched. CDR3: CASSVGQGTDTQYF. CDR3 coding DNA: TGCGCCAGCAGCGTCGGACAGGGGACAGATACGCAGTATTTT.

DNA of the CDR3: TGTGCCTGGAGTGTCCTCATCCCACCGAGCTCCTACGAGCAGTACTTC. The encoded protein is CAWSVLIPPSSYEQYF. The V call is TRBV30, the J call TRBJ2-7; no clear D gene. V lost 0 bases and J lost 0, with 15 bases in between. The germline gives CDR1 GTSNPN, CDR2 SVGIG (reference sequence). This CDR3 has 16 residues.

This chain connects TRBV19 to TRBJ1-5, with TRBD1 as a possible D gene (5 bases). V lost 5 bases and J lost 2, with 19 bases in between. The germline CDR1 and CDR2 sequences are LNHDA and SQIVND (reference sequence). The CDR3 is made up of 17 amino acids. CDR3: CASSPYLAGGGNQPQHF. CDR3 in DNA: TGTGCCAGTAGTCCCTACCTTGCCGGAGGGGGCAATCAGCCCCAGCATTTT.

The chain combines TRBV11-2 with TRBJ2-7, with 9 positions matching TRBD1. Trimming removed 1 base from V and 2 bases from J; junction bases left unmatched: 6. From germline, CDR1 is SGHAT and CDR2 FQNNGV. The CDR3 consists of 16 residues. The CDR3 protein is CASSLVGGTGPYEQYF. Written as DNA, the CDR3 is TGTGCCAGCAGCTTAGTGGGCGGGACAGGGCCCTACGAGCAGTACTTC. The full variable domain, its missing parts supplied by reference TRBV11-2 and TRBJ2-7, is EAGVAQSPRYKIIEKRQSVAFWCNPISGHATLYWYQQILGQGPKLLIQFQNNGVVDDSQLPKDRFSAERLKGVDSTLKIQPAKLEDSAVYLCASSLVGGTGPYEQYFGPGTRLTVT.

The chain combines TRBV11-2 with TRBJ2-7; D is possibly TRBD2 (7 bases). CDR1 and CDR2 (germline): SGHAT, FQNNGV. The V end lost 4 bases, the J end lost 9 bases, and 22 bases lay between the germline ends. The length of the CDR3 is 15 residues. The chain's CDR3 is CASSSPGGGSRVQYF. The CDR3 bases are TGTGCCAGCAGCTCACCTGGCGGGGGCTCTCGAGTGCAGTACTTC.

The chain couples TRBV9 to TRBJ1-3; maybe TRBD1 (6 bases). CDR3 length: 15 residues. V was clipped by 4 bases and J by 4 bases, with 15 bases between them. CDR1 and CDR2 (germline): SGDLS, YYNGEE. The CDR3: CASSTQGSAGNTIYF. CDR3 sequence (DNA): TGTGCCAGCAGCACACAGGGATCGGCCGGAAACACCATATATTTT.

The V and J genes are TRBV6-2 or TRBV6-3 and TRBJ2-1, with 7 positions matching TRBD1. Germline CDR1 reads MNHEY; CDR2 reads SVGEGT. The CDR3 is made up of 14 amino acids. V dropped 6 bases and J dropped 10; count of bases not matched to a gene: 12. CDR3 sequence reads: CASSHIIRDREQFF. The CDR3, as DNA: TGTGCCAGCAGCCACATAATCAGGGACAGAGAGCAGTTCTTC.

The V gene is TRBV2, the J gene TRBJ2-5; possible D gene TRBD1, 5 bases. Trimming left V 3 bases short and J 6 bases short, with 11 bases between. This CDR3 is 13 amino acids long. Germline-derived CDR1 and CDR2 are SNHLY and FYNNEI. The CDR3 protein is CASSDTDTQTQYF. As DNA, the CDR3 is TGTGCCAGCAGTGACACGGACACGCAGACCCAGTACTTC.

V gene TRBV7-9 combines with J gene TRBJ2-6, with D possibly being TRBD1 (6 bases). Trimming cost V 4 bases and J 1 base, with 17 bases left between them. The CDR3 extends over 18 amino acids. CDR1 is SEHNR, CDR2 FQNEAQ, per germline (reference sequence). The CDR3 sequence: CASSYWGGRGSGANVLTF. The CDR3 DNA reads TGTGCCAGCAGCTACTGGGGCGGCAGGGGATCTGGGGCCAACGTCCTGACTTTC. Using reference TRBV7-9 and TRBJ2-6 for the parts outside the CDR3, the full variable domain is DTGVSQNPRHKITKRGQNVTFRCDPISEHNRLYWYRQTLGQGPEFLTYFQNEAQLEKSRLLSDRFSAERPKGSFSTLEIQRTEQGDSAMYLCASSYWGGRGSGANVLTFGAGSRLTVL.

V and J are TRBV5-5 and TRBJ1-5; no firm D call. Germline V gene sequence: CDR1 SGHKS, CDR2 YYEKEE (reference sequence). The CDR3 spans 16 residues. Trimming shortened V by 4 bases and J by 0 bases, and 14 bases separated the two germline ends. This CDR3 is CASSPTPFSSNQPQHF. For the CDR3, the DNA is TGTGCCAGCAGCCCCACTCCCTTTTCTAGCAATCAGCCCCAGCATTTT.

Written as DNA, the CDR3 is TGTGCCAGCAGCTCGGGGACAGGGGGTTCATACGAGCAGTACTTC. It yields the protein CASSSGTGGSYEQYF. The V gene is TRBV7-9, the J gene TRBJ2-7, with 11 bases lining up with TRBD1. The trim removed 4 bases at V and 4 bases at J, leaving 6 bases unmatched. This CDR3 comprises 15 residues. Per germline, CDR1 SEHNR and CDR2 FQNEAQ (reference sequence). Based on the CDR3 plus reference TRBV7-9 and TRBJ2-7, the full variable domain is DTGVSQNPRHKITKRGQNVTFRCDPISEHNRLYWYRQTLGQGPEFLTYFQNEAQLEKSRLLSDRFSAERPKGSFSTLEIQRTEQGDSAMYLCASSSGTGGSYEQYFGPGTRLTVT.

The J gene is TRBJ1-4, the V gene TRBV15, with 10 positions matching TRBD1. The trim removed 0 bases at V and 7 bases at J, leaving 2 bases unmatched. CDR3 length equals 15 residues. Per germline, CDR1 LNHNV and CDR2 YYDKDF (reference sequence). The DNA for the CDR3 is TGTGCCACCAGCAGAGATGGGACAGGGGCTGAAAAACTGTTTTTT. It specifies CATSRDGTGAEKLFF.

This chain joins TRBV9 and TRBJ2-3; 9 nucleotides agree with TRBD1. With 0 bases clipped from V and 3 bases from J, the junction kept 8 bases outside the gene matches. Germline values: CDR1 SGDLS, CDR2 YYNGEE. CDR3 size: 17 residues. CDR3 residues: CASSVGRGQGGTDTQYF. Written as DNA, the CDR3 is TGTGCCAGCAGCGTAGGGCGGGGACAGGGAGGGACAGATACGCAGTATTTT.

This chain uses TRBV3-1 (or the pseudogene TRBV3-2) with TRBJ2-1, with D tentatively TRBD1 (6 bases). Germline V gene data show CDR1 as LGHDT and CDR2 as YNNKEL (reference sequence). The CDR3 length is 14 residues. Deletions cut 2 bases from V and 12 bases from J, with 17 bases between. The CDR3 bases are TGTGCCAGCAGCCAAACCGGGACATATACTTGGCAGTTCTTC. It yields the protein CASSQTGTYTWQFF.

The chain combines TRBV7-2 with TRBJ1-4; D gene uncertain. V was cut by 1 base and J by 4 bases, with 10 bases left in between. This CDR3 contains 15 residues. Germline CDR1 and CDR2: SGHTA and FQGNSA. DNA for the CDR3: TGTGCCAGCAGCTTAGTTCGGGGAGGTAATGAAAAACTGTTTTTT. It translates to CASSLVRGGNEKLFF.